Only a few counts were recorded for the clone carrying this T cell receptor beta chain. Its antigen is currently unknown. The assay was immunoSEQ multiplex PCR, and TCRdb's table has in-frame clones only and misses some. The sample consists of 56,000 or so clones, around 78% of them appearing once. This entry is derived from a study of memory CD4+ T cells and cytomegalovirus serostatus. As for the study in general: Donors were healthy Belgian adults, under 10 CMV seropositive and 20 to 30 seronegative. Study results and limitations: Repertoires predicted CMV serostatus with median bootstrapped AUC of about 0.96. About 40% of the roughly 160 known CMV-associated TCRbeta sequences appeared in CD4+ memory.

Single viable CD3+CD4+CD8-CD45RO+ cells were sorted as the memory CD4+ T cells. Serostatus was set by detecting CMV pp150, pp28, p38, p52 IgG. This CDR3 spans 12 amino acids. V was trimmed by 2 bases and J by 4 bases, leaving 6 bases between them. Germline values: CDR1 SGHNT, CDR2 YYREEE (reference sequence). V usage is TRBV5-4 and J usage is TRBJ1-2; D gene ambiguous. This receptor was obtained from an adult in good health and CMV-seronegative. The source material was memory CD4+ T cells from blood. Written as DNA, the CDR3 is TGTGCCAGCAGCTTATACGGCTATGGCTACACCTTC. Its translation: CASSLYGYGYTF.